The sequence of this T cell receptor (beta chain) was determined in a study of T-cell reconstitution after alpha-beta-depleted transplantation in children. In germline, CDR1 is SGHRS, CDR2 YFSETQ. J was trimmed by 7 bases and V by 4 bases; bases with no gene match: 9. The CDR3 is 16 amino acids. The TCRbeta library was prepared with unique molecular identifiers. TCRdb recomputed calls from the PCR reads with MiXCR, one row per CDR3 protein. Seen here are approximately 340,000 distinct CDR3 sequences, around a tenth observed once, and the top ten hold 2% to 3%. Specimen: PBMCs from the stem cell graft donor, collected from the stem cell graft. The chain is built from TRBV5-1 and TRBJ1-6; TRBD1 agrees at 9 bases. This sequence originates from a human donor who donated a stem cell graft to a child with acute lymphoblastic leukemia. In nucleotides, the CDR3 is TGCGCCAGCAGCCTGGGACAGGGTGTACACAATTCACCCCTCCACTTT. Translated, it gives CASSLGQGVHNSPLHF. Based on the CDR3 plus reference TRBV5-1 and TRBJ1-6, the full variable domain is KAGVTQTPRYLIKTRGQQVTLSCSPISGHRSVSWYQQTPGQGLQFLFEYFSETQRNKGNFPGRFSGRQFSNSRSEMNVSTLELGDSALYLCASSLGQGVHNSPLHFGNGTRLTVT.